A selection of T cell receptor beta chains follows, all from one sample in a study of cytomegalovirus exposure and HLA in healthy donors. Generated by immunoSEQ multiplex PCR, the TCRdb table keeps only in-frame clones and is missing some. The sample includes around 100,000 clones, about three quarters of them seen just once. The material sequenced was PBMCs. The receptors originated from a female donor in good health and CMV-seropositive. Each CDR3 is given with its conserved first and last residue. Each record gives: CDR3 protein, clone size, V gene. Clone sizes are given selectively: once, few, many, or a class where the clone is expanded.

CSVSTENPYGYTF,NA,TRBV29-1
CASSYTRESNQPQHF,few,TRBV6-5
CATSRGTVNQPQHF,NA,TRBV15
CASSLIDRAGETQYF,NA,TRBV7-3
CASSLSPGQPQHF,few,TRBV7-3
CAWEESAAQFYGYTF,NA,TRBV30
CSVEDIGTSGIRADTQYF,NA,TRBV29-1
CASSLDTNTEAFF,NA,TRBV5-1
CASSLSGSNTGELFF,NA,TRBV7-3
CASSLYRSSYEQYF,NA,TRBV11-1
CASSLVGRGNYGYTF,NA,TRBV5-6
CASSLGQGDEKLFF,NA,TRBV5-6
CASSLRSGGGLGTQYF,NA,TRBV7-6
CASSLYRESTEAFF,once,TRBV5-4
CASSQGLGTQYF,few,TRBV28
CASSQGPGTGGEKLFF,NA,TRBV4-1